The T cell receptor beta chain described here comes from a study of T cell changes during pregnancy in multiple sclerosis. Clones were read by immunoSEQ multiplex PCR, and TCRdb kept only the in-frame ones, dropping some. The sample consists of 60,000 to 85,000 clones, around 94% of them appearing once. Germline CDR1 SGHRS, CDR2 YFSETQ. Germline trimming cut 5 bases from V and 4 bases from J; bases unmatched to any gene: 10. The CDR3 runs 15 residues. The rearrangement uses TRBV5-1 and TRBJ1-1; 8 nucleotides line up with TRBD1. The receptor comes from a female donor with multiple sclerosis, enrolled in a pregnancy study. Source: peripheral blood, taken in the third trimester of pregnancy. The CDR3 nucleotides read TGCGCCAGCAGTGGCAGGGGGCGTTTCGGCACTGAAGCTTTCTTT. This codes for CASSGRGRFGTEAFF.